This TCR beta chain was captured by sequencing in a study of blood T cell repertoires in COVID-19. About the study: Sites in the United States, Italy and Spain provided acute and convalescent COVID-19 samples. Sample material is recorded as cDNA or gDNA derived from T cells, B-cell-depleted T cells, or PBMCs.

In the original analysis: From reference gene primer amplification, estimates of nucleated cell counts were derived. Here immunoSEQ multiplex PCR was the method, and the copy in TCRdb shows in-frame clones only, minus some. For V, J and clone size, that table is used; D and trimming come from the DNA. The sample consists of 200,000 to 250,000 clones, roughly 81% of them appearing once. CDR3 length: 17 amino acids. With V trimmed by 1 base and J by 5 bases, 13 bases remained unmatched. From germline, CDR1 is LGHNA and CDR2 YNFKEQ. This TCR came from a man over 45 with acute or convalescent COVID-19. The sequencing input was peripheral blood. The genes are TRBV4-2 and TRBJ2-7, with 8 bases aligning to TRBD2. CDR3 sequence: CASSQALIGAGVDEQYF. As DNA, the CDR3 is TGTGCCAGCAGCCAAGCCCTTATTGGAGCGGGAGTTGACGAGCAGTACTTC.